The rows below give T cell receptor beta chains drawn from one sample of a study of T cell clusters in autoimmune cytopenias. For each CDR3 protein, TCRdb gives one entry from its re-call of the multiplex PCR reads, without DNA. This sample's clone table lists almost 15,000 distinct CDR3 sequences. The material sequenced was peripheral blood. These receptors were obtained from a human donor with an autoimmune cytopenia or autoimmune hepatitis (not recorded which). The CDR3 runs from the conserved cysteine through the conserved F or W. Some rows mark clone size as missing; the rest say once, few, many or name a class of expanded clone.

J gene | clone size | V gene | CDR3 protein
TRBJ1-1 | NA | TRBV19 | CASSIIPGGTEAFF
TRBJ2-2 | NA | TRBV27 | CASGGVHTGELFF
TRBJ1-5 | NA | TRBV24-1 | CATSDLAGGRNQPQHF
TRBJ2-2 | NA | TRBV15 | CATSTRDSYTGELFF
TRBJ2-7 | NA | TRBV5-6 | CASSLGQTLYEQYF
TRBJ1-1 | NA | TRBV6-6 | CASKIYGAEAFF
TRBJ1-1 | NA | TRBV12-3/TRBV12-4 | CASSLVGDTEAFF
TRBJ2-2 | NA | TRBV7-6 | CASSLAGLADSNTGELFF
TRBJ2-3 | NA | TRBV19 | CASSIPGHYTDTQYF
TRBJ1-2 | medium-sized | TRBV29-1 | CSTLGQGNYGYTF
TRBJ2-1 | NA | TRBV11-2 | CASSRALSYNEQFF
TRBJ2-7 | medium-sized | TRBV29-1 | CSVPGTGDEQYF
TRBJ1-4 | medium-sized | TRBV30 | CAWSVRQALTNEKLFF
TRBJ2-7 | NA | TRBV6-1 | CASSSLLAGGREQYF
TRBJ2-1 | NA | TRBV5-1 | CASSSGLAGGSHEQFF
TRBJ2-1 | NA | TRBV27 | CASSLGTSGRAGLRNEQFF
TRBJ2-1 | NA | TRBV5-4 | CASSLVIAGGRYIDNEQFF
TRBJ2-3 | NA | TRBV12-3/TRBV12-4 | CASSFGRTGSTDTQYF
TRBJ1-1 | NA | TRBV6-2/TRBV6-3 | CASRGQGMNTEAFF
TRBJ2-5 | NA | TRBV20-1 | CSARRQTETQYF
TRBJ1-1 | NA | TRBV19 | CASSRSLPRGAFF
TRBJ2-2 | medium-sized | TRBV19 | CASSKTGEGGELFF
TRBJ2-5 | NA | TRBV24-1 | CATSEGTVGETQYF
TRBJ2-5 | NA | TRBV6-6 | CASSPSVYEQYF
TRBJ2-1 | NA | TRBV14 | CASSLIGQNEQFF
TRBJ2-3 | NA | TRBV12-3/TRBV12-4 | CASTLAGKGTDTQYF
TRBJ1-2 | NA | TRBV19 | CASSIEAGQNYGYTF
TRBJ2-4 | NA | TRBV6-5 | CASTPGPSGGAKNIQYF
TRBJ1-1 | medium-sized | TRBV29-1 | CSVRQYEDTEAFF
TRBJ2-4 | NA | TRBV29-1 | CSGMEAQNIQYF
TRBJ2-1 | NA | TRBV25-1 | CASSEVYEQFF
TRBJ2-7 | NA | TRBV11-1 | CASSLGLAGTEQYF
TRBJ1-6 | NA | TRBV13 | CASSLYGEQGISSPLHF
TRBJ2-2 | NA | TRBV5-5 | CASSWRGGRENTGELFF
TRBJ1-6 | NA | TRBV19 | CATGSPQRGGTPLHF